One TCR beta chain is described in this entry. Antigen: not known. The CDR3 sequence is 9 residues long. This specimen comes from a study of cytomegalovirus exposure and HLA in healthy donors. This PCR relied on a set of 60 Vbeta primers and 13 Jbeta primers. In the authors' workflow: Later, an analysis found about 83 million unique TCR beta chains, and about 10 million of these were shared. Repertoires were generated with immunoSEQ multiplex PCR, while TCRdb's copy carries only in-frame clones and drops some. V and J calls and clone size are copied from that table; D and trimming were computed from the DNA. The sample shows 90,000 or so clones, about 69% of them seen only once. There were likely unrecorded immune exposures, though donors were nominally healthy when sampled. Points from the study as a whole: Other equally common chains were less clonally expanded than HLA-associated TCR beta chains, a later analysis showed. When a later analysis was performed, an Asian-associated ancestry cluster reportedly had fewer N-insertions than the approximately 690-donor mean.

The clonotype originates from a man in his sixties in good health and CMV-seronegative. Sequenced: PBMCs. This sequence joins TRBV21-1 and TRBJ2-7; TRBD1 is the table's D call, not checked against the DNA. TRBV21-1 is a pseudogene segment. DNA of the CDR3: TGTGCCGGGAAAGCAGGAAGGGGCTTC. It is translated as CAGKAGRGF.